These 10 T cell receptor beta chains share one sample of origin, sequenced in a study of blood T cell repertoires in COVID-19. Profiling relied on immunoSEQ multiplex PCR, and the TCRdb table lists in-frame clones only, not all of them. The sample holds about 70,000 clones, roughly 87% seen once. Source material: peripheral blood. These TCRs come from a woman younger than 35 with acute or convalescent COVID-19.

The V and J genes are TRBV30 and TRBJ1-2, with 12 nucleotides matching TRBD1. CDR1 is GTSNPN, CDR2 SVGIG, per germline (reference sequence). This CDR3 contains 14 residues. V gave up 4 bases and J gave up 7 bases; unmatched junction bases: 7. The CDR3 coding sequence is TGTGCCTGGAATCCGGGACAGGGGGCGCCTGGCTACACCTTC. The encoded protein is CAWNPGQGAPGYTF.

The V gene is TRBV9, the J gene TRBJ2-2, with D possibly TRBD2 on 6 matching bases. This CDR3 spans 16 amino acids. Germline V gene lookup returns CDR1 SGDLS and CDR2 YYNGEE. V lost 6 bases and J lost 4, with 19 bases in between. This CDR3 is CASNPYGSVGTGELFF. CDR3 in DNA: TGTGCCAGCAACCCCTACGGGAGTGTGGGCACCGGGGAGCTGTTTTTT. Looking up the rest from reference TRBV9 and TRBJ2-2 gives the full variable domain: DSGVTQTPKHLITATGQRVTLRCSPRSGDLSVYWYQQSLDQGLQFLIQYYNGEERAKGNILERFSAQQFPDLHSELNLSSLELGDSALYFCASNPYGSVGTGELFFGEGSRLTVL.

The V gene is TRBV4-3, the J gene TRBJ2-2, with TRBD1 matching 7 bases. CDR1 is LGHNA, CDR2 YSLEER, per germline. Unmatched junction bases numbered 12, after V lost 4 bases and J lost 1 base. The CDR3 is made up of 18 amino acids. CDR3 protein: CASSPRARGFENTGELFF. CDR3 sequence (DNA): TGCGCCAGCAGCCCCCGGGCCAGGGGGTTTGAGAACACCGGGGAGCTGTTTTTT.

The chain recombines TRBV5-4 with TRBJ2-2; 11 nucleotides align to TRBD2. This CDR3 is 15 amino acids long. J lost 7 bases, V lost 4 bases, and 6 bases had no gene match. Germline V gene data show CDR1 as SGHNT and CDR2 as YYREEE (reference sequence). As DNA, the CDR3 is TGTGCCAGCAGCCGTAGCGGGAGGGCCGGCGGGGAGCTGTTTTTT. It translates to CASSRSGRAGGELFF.

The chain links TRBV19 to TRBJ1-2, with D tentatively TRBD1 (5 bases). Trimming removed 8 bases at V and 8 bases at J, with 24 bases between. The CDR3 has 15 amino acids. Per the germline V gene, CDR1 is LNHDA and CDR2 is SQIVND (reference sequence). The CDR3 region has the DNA TGTGCCAGTTCCCCTACTCGACAGCCGTTCGGAGGCTACACCTTC. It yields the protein CASSPTRQPFGGYTF.

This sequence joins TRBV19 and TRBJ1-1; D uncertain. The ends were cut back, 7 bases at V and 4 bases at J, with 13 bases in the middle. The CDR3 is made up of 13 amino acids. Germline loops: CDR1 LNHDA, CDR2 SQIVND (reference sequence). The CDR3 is CASKAGSVTEAFF. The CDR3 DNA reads TGTGCCAGTAAGGCGGGGTCGGTCACTGAAGCTTTCTTT.

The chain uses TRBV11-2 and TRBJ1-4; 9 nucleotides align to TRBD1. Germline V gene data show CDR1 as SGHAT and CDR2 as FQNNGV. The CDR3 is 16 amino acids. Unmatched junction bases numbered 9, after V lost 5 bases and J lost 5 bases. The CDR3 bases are TGTGCCAGCAGCCCTGAACCCGGGACAGGGAATGAAAAACTGTTTTTT. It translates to CASSPEPGTGNEKLFF.

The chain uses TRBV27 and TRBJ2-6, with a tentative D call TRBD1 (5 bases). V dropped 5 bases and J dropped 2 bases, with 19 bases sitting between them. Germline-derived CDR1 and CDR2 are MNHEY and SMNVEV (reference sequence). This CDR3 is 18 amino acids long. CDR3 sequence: CASSPVPPTVTGANVLTF. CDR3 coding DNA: TGTGCCAGCAGTCCCGTCCCCCCGACAGTGACTGGGGCCAACGTCCTGACTTTC.

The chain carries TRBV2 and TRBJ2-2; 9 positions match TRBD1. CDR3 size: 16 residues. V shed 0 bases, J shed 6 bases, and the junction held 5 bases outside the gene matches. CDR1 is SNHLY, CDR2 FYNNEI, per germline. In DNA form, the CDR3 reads TGTGCCAGCAGTGAAGCGCCGGGACAGGGTTCCGGGGAGCTGTTTTTT. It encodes CASSEAPGQGSGELFF.

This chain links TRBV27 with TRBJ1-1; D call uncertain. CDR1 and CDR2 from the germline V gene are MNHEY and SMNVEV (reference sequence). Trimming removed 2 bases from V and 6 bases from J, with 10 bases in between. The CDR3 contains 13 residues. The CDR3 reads CASSLTAGPEAFF. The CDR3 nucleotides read TGTGCCAGCAGTTTAACGGCAGGCCCTGAAGCTTTCTTT.